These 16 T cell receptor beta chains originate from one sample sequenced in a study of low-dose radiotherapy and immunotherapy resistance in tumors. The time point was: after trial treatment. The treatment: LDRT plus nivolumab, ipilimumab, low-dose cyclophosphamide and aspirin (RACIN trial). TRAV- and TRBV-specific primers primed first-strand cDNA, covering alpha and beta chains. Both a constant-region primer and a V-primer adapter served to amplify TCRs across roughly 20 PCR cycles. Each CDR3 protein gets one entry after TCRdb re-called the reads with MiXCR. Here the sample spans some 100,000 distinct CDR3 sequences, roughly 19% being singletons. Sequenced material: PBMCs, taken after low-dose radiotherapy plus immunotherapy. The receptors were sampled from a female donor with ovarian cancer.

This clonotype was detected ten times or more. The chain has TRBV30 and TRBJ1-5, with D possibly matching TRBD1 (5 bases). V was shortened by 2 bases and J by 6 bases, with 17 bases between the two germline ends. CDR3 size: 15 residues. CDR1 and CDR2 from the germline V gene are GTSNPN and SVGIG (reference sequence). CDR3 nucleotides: TGTGCCTGGAGTCTTACAGGTGGGAGCGGTCAGCCCCAGCATTTT. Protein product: CAWSLTGGSGQPQHF.

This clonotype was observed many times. Here the CDR3 DNA reads TGTGCCTGGAGAAGAAGAACAGATACGCAGTATTTT. This translates into CAWRRRTDTQYF. This chain links TRBV30 with TRBJ2-3; no clear D. In germline, CDR1 is GTSNPN, CDR2 SVGIG (reference sequence). CDR3 size: 12 residues. V lost 3 bases and J 3 bases, leaving 7 bases between the germline ends.

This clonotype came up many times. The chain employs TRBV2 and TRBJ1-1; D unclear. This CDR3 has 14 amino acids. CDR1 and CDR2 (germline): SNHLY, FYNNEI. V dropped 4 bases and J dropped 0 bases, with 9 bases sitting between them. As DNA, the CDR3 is TGTGCCAGCAGTGTTGAACAGCTGAACACTGAAGCTTTCTTT. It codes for CASSVEQLNTEAFF. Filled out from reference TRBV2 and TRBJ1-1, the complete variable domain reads EPEVTQTPSHQVTQMGQEVILRCVPISNHLYFYWYRQILGQKVEFLVSFYNNEISEKSEIFDDQFSVERPDGSNFTLKIRSTKLEDSAMYFCASSVEQLNTEAFFGQGTRLTVV.

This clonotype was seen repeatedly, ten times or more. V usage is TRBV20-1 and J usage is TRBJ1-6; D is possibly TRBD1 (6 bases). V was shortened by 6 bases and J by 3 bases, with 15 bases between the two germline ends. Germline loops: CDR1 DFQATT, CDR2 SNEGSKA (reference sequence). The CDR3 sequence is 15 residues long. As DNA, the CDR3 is TGCAGTGCCGAACCCCGGGACAACTATAATTCACCCCTCCACTTT. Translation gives CSAEPRDNYNSPLHF.

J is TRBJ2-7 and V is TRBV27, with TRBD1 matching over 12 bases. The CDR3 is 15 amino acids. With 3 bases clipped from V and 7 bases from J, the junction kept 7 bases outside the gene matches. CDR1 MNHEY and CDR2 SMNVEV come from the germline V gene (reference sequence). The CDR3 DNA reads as TGTGCCAGCAGTTTCCGGGACAGGGGGCGAGGGGAGCAGTACTTC. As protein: CASSFRDRGRGEQYF.

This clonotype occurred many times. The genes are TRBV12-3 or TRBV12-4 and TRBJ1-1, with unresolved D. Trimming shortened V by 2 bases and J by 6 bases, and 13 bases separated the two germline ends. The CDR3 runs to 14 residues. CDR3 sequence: CASSLFSGFAEAFF. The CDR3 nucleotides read TGTGCCAGCAGTTTATTCTCAGGATTTGCTGAAGCTTTCTTT.

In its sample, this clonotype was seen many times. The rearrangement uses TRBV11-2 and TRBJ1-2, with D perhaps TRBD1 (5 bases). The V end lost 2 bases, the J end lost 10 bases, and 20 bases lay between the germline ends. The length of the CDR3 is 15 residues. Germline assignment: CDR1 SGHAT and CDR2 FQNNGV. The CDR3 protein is CASSLLRQKHLFYTF. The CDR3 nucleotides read TGTGCCAGCAGCTTACTTAGACAGAAACATTTATTCTACACCTTC.

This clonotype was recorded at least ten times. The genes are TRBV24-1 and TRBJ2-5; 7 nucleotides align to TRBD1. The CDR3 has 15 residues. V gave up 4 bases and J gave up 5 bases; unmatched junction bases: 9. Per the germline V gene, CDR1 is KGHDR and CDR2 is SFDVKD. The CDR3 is CATSDPQGGSETQYF. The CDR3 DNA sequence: TGTGCCACCAGTGACCCCCAAGGGGGCAGTGAGACCCAGTACTTC.

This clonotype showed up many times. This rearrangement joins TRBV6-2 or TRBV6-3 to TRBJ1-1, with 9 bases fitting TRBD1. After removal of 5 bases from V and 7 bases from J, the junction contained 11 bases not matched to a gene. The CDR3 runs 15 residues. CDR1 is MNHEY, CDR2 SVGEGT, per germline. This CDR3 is CASSGGDRAFIEAFF. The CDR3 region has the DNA TGTGCCAGCAGTGGTGGGGACAGGGCGTTCATTGAAGCTTTCTTT.

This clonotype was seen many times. DNA for the CDR3: TGTGCCAGCAGCTTAGAGTACAGCGCCTACGAGCAGTACTTC. Translating gives CASSLEYSAYEQYF. The chain recombines TRBV7-6 with TRBJ2-7; D is unresolved. Looked up from germline, CDR1 is SGHVS and CDR2 is FNYEAQ. The CDR3 totals 14 residues. V gave up 1 base and J gave up 2 bases, with 9 bases separating them.

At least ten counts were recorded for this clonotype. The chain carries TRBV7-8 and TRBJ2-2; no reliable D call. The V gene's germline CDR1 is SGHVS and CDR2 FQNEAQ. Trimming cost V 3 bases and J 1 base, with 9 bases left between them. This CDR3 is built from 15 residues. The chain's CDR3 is CASSFWQENTGELFF. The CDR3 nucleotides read TGTGCCAGCAGCTTTTGGCAGGAGAACACCGGGGAGCTGTTTTTT.

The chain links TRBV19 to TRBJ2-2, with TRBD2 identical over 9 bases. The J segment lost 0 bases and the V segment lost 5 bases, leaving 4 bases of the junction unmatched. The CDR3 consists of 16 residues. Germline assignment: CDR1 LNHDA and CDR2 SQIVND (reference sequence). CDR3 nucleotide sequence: TGTGCCAGTAGTTATTCTAGCGGGACGAACACCGGGGAGCTGTTTTTT. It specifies CASSYSSGTNTGELFF.

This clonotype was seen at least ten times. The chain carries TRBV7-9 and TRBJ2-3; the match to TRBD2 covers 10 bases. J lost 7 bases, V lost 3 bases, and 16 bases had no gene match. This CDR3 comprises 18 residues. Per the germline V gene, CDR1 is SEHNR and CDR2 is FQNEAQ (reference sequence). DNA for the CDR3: TGTGCCAGCAGCTTCAACCCCTTGCGAGCGGGAGGGCCAAATACGCAGTATTTT. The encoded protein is CASSFNPLRAGGPNTQYF.

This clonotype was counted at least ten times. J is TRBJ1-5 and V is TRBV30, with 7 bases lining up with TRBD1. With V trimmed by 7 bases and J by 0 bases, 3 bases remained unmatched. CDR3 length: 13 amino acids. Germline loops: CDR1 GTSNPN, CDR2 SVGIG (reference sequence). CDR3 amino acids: CAFTGDSNQPQHF. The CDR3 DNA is TGTGCCTTTACAGGGGATAGCAATCAGCCCCAGCATTTT.

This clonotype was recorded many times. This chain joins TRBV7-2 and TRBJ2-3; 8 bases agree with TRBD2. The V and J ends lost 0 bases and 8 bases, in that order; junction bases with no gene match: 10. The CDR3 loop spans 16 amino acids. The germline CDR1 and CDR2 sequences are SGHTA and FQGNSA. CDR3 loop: CASSLAASGPHPTQYF. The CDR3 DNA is TGTGCCAGCAGCTTAGCGGCTAGCGGGCCGCACCCTACGCAGTATTTT.

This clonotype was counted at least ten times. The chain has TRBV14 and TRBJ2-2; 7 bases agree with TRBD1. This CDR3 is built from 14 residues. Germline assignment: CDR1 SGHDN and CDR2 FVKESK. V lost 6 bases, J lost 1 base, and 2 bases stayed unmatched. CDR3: CASRNRGNTGELFF. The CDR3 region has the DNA TGTGCCAGCAGAAACAGGGGGAACACCGGGGAGCTGTTTTTT.